The next 18 T cell receptor beta chains were all read from a single sample in a study of blood T cells in healthy people across ages (dated by TCRdb to between 2014 and 2017). Libraries were constructed by 5' RACE. The sequencing machine was an Illumina HiSeq 2500. A second PCR of roughly 6 to 11 cycles was performed with a sample-barcoded 5' primer and a J-beta primer mix. The raw public data were reprocessed by TCRdb itself: fastp quality trimming at Q25, MiXCR clonotype calling, in-frame beta chains only. Merged by CDR3 protein, the rows form single entries marked with the most common genes and DNA. The sample records about 1.4 million distinct CDR3 sequences, roughly 64% of which are singletons. The ten largest clones represent over 6.5% of the sample. Sequenced sample: blood. Every receptor here comes from a man in his late teens or twenties in good health.

This clonotype was seen more than once but under ten times. The chain has TRBV2 and TRBJ2-4; 7 nucleotides align to TRBD2. The germline V gene has CDR1 SNHLY and CDR2 FYNNEI. With V trimmed by 6 bases and J by 4 bases, 3 bases remained unmatched. The CDR3 is 13 amino acids. The CDR3 sequence: CASSPGGKNIQYF. CDR3 coding DNA: TGTGCCAGCAGCCCCGGGGGGAAAAACATTCAGTACTTC.

This clonotype has more than one count but fewer than ten. J is TRBJ2-1 and V is TRBV27; the D gene is possibly TRBD1 (6 bases). The CDR3 totals 13 residues. Germline V gene lookup returns CDR1 MNHEY and CDR2 SMNVEV (reference sequence). The ends were cut back, 6 bases at V and 8 bases at J, with 14 bases in the middle. CDR3 bases: TGTGCCAGCAGCGCCCCCAGGGGACATGAGCAGTTCTTC. As protein: CASSAPRGHEQFF.

V is TRBV5-1 and J is TRBJ2-4; the match to TRBD1 covers 7 bases. The DNA end favors TRBJ2-7, so the J call may be wrong. Germline values: CDR1 SGHRS, CDR2 YFSETQ. The CDR3 runs 15 residues. CDR3 loop: CASGPSTGIGHEQYF. CDR3 DNA: TGCGCCAGCGGACCCTCGACAGGGATAGGTCACGAGCAGTACTTC.

This clonotype was picked up a small number of times. The chain has TRBV21-1 and TRBJ1-6. TRBV21-1 represents a pseudogene. There are 8 residues in the CDR3. CDR3 loop: CVNSPLHF. In nucleotides, the CDR3 is TGTGTTAATTCACCCCTCCACTTT.

The rearrangement uses TRBV4-1 and TRBJ1-1; D ambiguous. V lost 0 bases to trimming and J lost 0 bases, with 8 bases between them. The CDR3 is 15 residues long. Germline-derived CDR1 and CDR2 are MGHRA and YSYEKL. The CDR3 DNA reads TGCGCCAGCAGCCAAGAAAGGGTCATGAACACTGAAGCTTTCTTT. Translating it yields CASSQERVMNTEAFF.

This clonotype was found a few times. The chain recombines TRBV29-1 with TRBJ2-5; D uncertain. The germline V and J ends were trimmed by 5 bases and 7 bases, with 14 bases remaining between them. Germline loops: CDR1 SQVTM, CDR2 ANQGSEA. The CDR3 sequence is 12 residues long. For the CDR3, the DNA is TGCAGCGTTAATCCGGCCGGCGTGACCCAGTACTTC. Protein: CSVNPAGVTQYF.

The CDR3 DNA sequence: TGCAGTGCTAGCCCCACAGGGAGAGAGACCCAGTACTTC. It specifies CSASPTGRETQYF. The chain couples TRBV20-1 to TRBJ2-5; weak D call: TRBD1 (6 bases). V gave up 3 bases and J gave up 4 bases, with 12 bases separating them. This CDR3 is built from 13 residues. Germline-derived CDR1 and CDR2 are DFQATT and SNEGSKA (reference sequence).

In this sample, this clonotype turned up once. The chain employs TRBV6-5 and TRBJ2-1; D is possibly TRBD1 or TRBD2 (5 bases each). Trimming left V 0 bases short and J 5 bases short, with 14 bases between. CDR3 size: 16 residues. The V gene's germline CDR1 is MNHEY and CDR2 SVGAGI. The CDR3 DNA is TGTGCCAGCAGTTACTCGTCAGGGACCTTTAACAATGAGCAGTTCTTC. The encoded protein is CASSYSSGTFNNEQFF.

The sample holds many counts of this clonotype. The rearrangement joins TRBV4-2 to TRBJ2-6; TRBD1 is a possible D gene (6 bases). This CDR3 spans 17 amino acids. Trimming left V 0 bases short and J 2 bases short, with 11 bases between. Germline values: CDR1 LGHNA, CDR2 YNFKEQ. CDR3: CASSQDRDMAGANVLTF. The CDR3 DNA follows: TGTGCCAGCAGCCAAGACAGGGACATGGCTGGGGCCAACGTCCTGACTTTC.

V and J are TRBV7-2 and TRBJ2-7; a possible D gene is TRBD2 (5 bases). This CDR3 comprises 16 residues. The germline V and J ends were trimmed by 8 bases and 2 bases, with 22 bases remaining between them. The germline V gene encodes CDR1 SGHTA and CDR2 FQGNSA. The CDR3 here is CASDQRRCPPTYEQYF. CDR3 bases: TGTGCCAGCGACCAGCGGAGATGCCCCCCGACCTACGAGCAGTACTTC. Looking up the rest from reference TRBV7-2 and TRBJ2-7 gives the full variable domain: GAGVSQSPSNKVTEKGKDVELRCDPISGHTALYWYRQSLGQGLEFLIYFQGNSAPDKSGLPSDRFSAERTGGSVSTLTIQRTQQEDSAVYLCASDQRRCPPTYEQYFGPGTRLTVT.

The chain combines TRBV7-2 with TRBJ2-2; D gene unclear. The germline V gene encodes CDR1 SGHTA and CDR2 FQGNSA. The germline V and J ends were trimmed by 5 bases and 1 base, with 11 bases remaining between them. The CDR3 totals 15 residues. The CDR3 protein is CASSLRAQNTGELFF. CDR3 DNA: TGTGCCAGCAGCCTCCGGGCCCAGAACACCGGGGAGCTGTTTTTT.

The chain uses TRBV12-3 or TRBV12-4 and TRBJ2-7, with 8 bases identical to TRBD1. V gave up 7 bases and J gave up 6 bases; unmatched junction bases: 11. CDR3 length: 14 residues. The CDR3, as DNA: TGTGCCAGCACCCAACAGGGGGGTTTCGGCGAGCAGTACTTC. This codes for CASTQQGGFGEQYF.

The chain joins TRBV27 to TRBJ2-4; no firm D call. Trimming cost V 4 bases and J 0 bases, with 13 bases left between them. Looked up from germline, CDR1 is MNHEY and CDR2 is SMNVEV (reference sequence). CDR3 length: 16 residues. CDR3 residues: CASSSVARAAKNIQYF. In DNA, the CDR3 is TGTGCCAGCAGTTCGGTCGCCAGAGCAGCCAAAAACATTCAGTACTTC.

This chain joins TRBV12-3 or TRBV12-4 and TRBJ1-6, with 9 bases lining up with TRBD1. V trimming: 6 bases; J trimming: 7 bases; junction bases outside the gene matches: 4. The CDR3 contains 14 residues. CDR3 sequence reads: CASRKDRGNSPLHF. CDR3 DNA: TGTGCCAGCAGAAAGGACAGGGGAAATTCACCCCTCCACTTT.

In this sample, this clonotype turned up a few times. The chain employs TRBV21-1 and TRBJ2-5; TRBD1, the table's D call, lacks a check against the DNA. TRBV21-1 is given as a pseudogene. The CDR3 has 13 amino acids. For the CDR3, the DNA is TGTGCCAGCAGGCACGGACAGGGTCATGAGCAGTACTTC. It translates to CASRHGQGHEQYF.

V usage is TRBV20-1 and J usage is TRBJ2-1; the match to TRBD2 covers 8 bases. Matching the DNA end better, TRBJ2-7 makes the J call doubtful. The CDR3 sequence is 14 residues long. CDR1 and CDR2 from the germline V gene are DFQATT and SNEGSKA (reference sequence). The CDR3 DNA is TGCAGTGCTAGCCCCCCGGGACTAGTATGGGAGCAGTACTTC. Residues: CSASPPGLVWEQYF.

This clonotype was found a few times. This chain joins TRBV28 and TRBJ2-7, with D unclear. The ends were cut back, 1 base at V and 0 bases at J, with 7 bases in the middle. Germline V lookup: CDR1 MDHEN, CDR2 SYDVKM. This CDR3 spans 14 amino acids. Here the CDR3 DNA reads TGTGCCAGCAGTTTATTAGGTACCTCCTACGAGCAGTACTTC. This translates into CASSLLGTSYEQYF.

The chain is built from TRBV20-1 and TRBJ1-1; a possible D gene is TRBD1 (5 bases). Deletions cut 0 bases from V and 10 bases from J, with 9 bases between. Germline V gene sequence: CDR1 DFQATT, CDR2 SNEGSKA (reference sequence). This CDR3 contains 11 residues. The CDR3 loop is CSARDPDRAFF. For the CDR3, the DNA is TGCAGTGCTAGAGACCCTGACAGAGCTTTCTTT.